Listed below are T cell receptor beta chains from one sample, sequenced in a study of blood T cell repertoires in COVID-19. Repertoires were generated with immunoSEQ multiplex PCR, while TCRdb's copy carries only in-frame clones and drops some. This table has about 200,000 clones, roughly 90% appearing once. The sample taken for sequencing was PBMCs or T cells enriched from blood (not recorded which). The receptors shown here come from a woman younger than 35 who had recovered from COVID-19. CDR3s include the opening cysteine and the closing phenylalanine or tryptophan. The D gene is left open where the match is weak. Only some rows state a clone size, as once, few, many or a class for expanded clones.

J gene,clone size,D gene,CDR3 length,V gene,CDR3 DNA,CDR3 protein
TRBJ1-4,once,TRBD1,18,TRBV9,TGTGCCAGCACCCCCGAACCGGGACAGGGATTGTCGGTCGAAAAACTGTTTTTT,CASTPEPGQGLSVEKLFF
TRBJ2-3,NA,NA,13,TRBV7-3,TGTGCCAGCAGCTTTACAGGGTCGGATACGCAGTATTTT,CASSFTGSDTQYF
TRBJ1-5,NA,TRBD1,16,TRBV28,TGTGCCAGCAGTCCATTAAAACAGGGGTCCAATCAGCCCCAGCATTTT,CASSPLKQGSNQPQHF
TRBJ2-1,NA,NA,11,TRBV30,TGTGCCTGGAGTGAGAGCTATGAGCAGTTCTTC,CAWSESYEQFF
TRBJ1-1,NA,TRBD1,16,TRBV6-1,TGTGCCAGCAGTGGGAGCTCGGGACAGGGGAGAAGGGAAGCTTTCTTT,CASSGSSGQGRREAFF
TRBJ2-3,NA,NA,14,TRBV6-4,TGTGCCAGCAGAGAGACAGGAAACACAGATACGCAGTATTTT,CASRETGNTDTQYF
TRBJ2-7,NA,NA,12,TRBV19,NA,CASSSGIYEQYF
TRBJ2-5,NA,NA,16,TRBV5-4,TGTGCCAGCAGCTCCTGGGCGGACGGGGGCCAAGAGACCCAGTACTTC,CASSSWADGGQETQYF
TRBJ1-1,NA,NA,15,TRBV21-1,TGTGCCAGCAGCAAAGGCGACAGCATGAACACTGAAGCTTTCTTT,CASSKGDSMNTEAFF
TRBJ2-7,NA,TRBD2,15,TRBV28,TGTGCCAGCAGTCCAATAGCGGGGGCCTCCTACGAGCAGTACTTC,CASSPIAGASYEQYF
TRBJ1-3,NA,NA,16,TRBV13,TGTGCCAGCAGCTTAGGCCGGGGTAAAACTGGAAACACCATATATTTT,CASSLGRGKTGNTIYF
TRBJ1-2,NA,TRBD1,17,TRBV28,TGTGCCAGCAGTATACTAAGGACAGGGGACACTTACTATGGCTACACCTTC,CASSILRTGDTYYGYTF
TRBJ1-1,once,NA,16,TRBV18,TGTGCCAGCTCCCCCACTGCGAGTCGATTGAACACTGAAGCTTTCTTT,CASSPTASRLNTEAFF
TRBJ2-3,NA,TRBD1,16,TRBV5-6,TGTGCCAGCAGCCGACTATTACAGGGGCGCACAGATACGCAGTATTTT,CASSRLLQGRTDTQYF
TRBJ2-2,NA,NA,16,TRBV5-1,TGCGCCAGCAGCCCCCAGGGCCAAGGGGTCACCGGGGAGCTGTTTTTT,CASSPQGQGVTGELFF
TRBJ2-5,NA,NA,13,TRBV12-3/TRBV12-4,TGTGCCAGCAGTTTGTACAGGACGGAGACCCAGTACTTC,CASSLYRTETQYF
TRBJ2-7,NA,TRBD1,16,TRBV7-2,TGTGCCAGCAGCCCAGGGGGGACAGGAGGCACCTACGAGCAGTACTTC,CASSPGGTGGTYEQYF
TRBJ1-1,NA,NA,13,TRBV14,TGTGCCAGCAGCCTTACGGCAGGGTCTGAAGCTTTCTTT,CASSLTAGSEAFF
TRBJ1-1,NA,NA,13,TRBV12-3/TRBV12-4,TGTGCCAGCAGTAACAAACAGGGCACTGAAGCTTTCTTT,CASSNKQGTEAFF
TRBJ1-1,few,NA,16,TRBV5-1,TGCGCCAGCAGGTTCGGGCAGGGAGGATTGAACACTGAAGCTTTCTTT,CASRFGQGGLNTEAFF
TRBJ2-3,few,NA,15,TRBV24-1,TGTGCCACCAGTGATTTAGAGGGCGACACAGATACGCAGTATTTT,CATSDLEGDTDTQYF
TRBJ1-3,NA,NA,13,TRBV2,TGTGCCAGCAGTGTAGGGGAAGGAAACACCATATATTTT,CASSVGEGNTIYF
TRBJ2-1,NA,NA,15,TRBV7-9,TGTGCCAGCAGCTCGCGGGGGCTCTCCTACAATGAGCAGTTCTTC,CASSSRGLSYNEQFF
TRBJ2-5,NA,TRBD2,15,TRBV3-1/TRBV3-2,TGTGCCAGCAGTAGAACTAGCGGGGGCGGGGAGACCCAGTACTTC,CASSRTSGGGETQYF
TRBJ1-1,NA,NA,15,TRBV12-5,TGTGCTAGTGGTTTAGGGGTTTCGGGGAACACTGAAGCTTTCTTT,CASGLGVSGNTEAFF
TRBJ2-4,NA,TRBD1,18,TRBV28,TGTGCCAGCAGTTTCCCGGCGACAGGGGCAGGGGACAAAAACATTCAGTACTTC,CASSFPATGAGDKNIQYF
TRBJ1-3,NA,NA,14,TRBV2,TGTGCCAGCAGTGAACTAGACTCTGGAAACACCATATATTTT,CASSELDSGNTIYF
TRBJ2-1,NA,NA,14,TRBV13,TGTGCCAGCAGCTTAAGCGGACTTTACAATGAGCAGTTCTTC,CASSLSGLYNEQFF
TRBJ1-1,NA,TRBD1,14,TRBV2,TGTGCCAGCAGTAGCACAGGGGCGAGGACTGAAGCTTTCTTT,CASSSTGARTEAFF
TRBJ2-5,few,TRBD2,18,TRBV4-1,TGCGCCAGCAGCCACCCGGGACTAGCAAGTCTGAATAGAGAGACCCAGTACTTC,CASSHPGLASLNRETQYF
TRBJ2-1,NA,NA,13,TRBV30,TGTGCCTGCCCGCGGGGTGACTACAATGAGCAGTTCTTC,CACPRGDYNEQFF
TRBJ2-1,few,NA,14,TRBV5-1,TGCGCCAGCAGCCCGTACAGCTCCTACAATGAGCAGTTCTTC,CASSPYSSYNEQFF
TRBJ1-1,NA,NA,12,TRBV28,TGTGCCAGCTTCTCCGATAGCGTCTCGCCTTTCTTT,CASFSDSVSPFF
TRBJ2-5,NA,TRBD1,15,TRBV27,TGTGCCAGCAGTTTCAACAGGGGGCGGGAGGAGACCCAGTACTTC,CASSFNRGREETQYF
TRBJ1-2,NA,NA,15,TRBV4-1,TGCGCCAGCAGCCAAGAGCCAGGTACTAACTATGGCTACACCTTC,CASSQEPGTNYGYTF
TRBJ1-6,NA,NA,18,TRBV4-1,TGCGCCAGCAGCCAAAATCCAGGGTCGGGCCTAAATAATTCACCCCTCCACTTT,CASSQNPGSGLNNSPLHF
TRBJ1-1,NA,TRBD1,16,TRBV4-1,TGCGCCAGCAGCCAACGGCCGGACAGGGAGTTTACTGAAGCTTTCTTT,CASSQRPDREFTEAFF
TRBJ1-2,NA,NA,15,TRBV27,TGTGCCAGCAGTCTTCGACACGACCATAACTATGGCTACACCTTC,CASSLRHDHNYGYTF
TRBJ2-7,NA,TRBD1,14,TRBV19,TGTGCCAGTAGAGGACAGGGCCAATCCTACGAGCAGTACTTC,CASRGQGQSYEQYF
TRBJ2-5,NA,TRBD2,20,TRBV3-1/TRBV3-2,TGTGCCAGCAGCCATAGGGGGGGACTAGCGGGGACCCACCGAGAGGGGACCCAGTACTTC,CASSHRGGLAGTHREGTQYF
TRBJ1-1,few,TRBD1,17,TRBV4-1,TGCGCCAGCAGCCAAGGGGCCGGGACAGACATGAACACTGAAGCTTTCTTT,CASSQGAGTDMNTEAFF
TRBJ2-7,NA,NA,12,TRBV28,TGTGCCAGCAGTTTACCAGGGATCGAGCAGTACTTC,CASSLPGIEQYF
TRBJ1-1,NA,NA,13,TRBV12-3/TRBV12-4,TGTGCCAGCAGTTTTCTAGTAGGGGATGAAGCTTTCTTT,CASSFLVGDEAFF